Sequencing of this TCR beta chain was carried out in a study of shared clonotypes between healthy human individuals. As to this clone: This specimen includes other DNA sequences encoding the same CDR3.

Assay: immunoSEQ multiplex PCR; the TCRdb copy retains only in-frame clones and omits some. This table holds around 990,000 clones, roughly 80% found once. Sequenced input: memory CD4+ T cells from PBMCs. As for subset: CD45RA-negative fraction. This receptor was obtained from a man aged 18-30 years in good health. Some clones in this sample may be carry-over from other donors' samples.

The CDR3 nucleotides are TGTGCCAGCAGTGGAGCTGGAGGCACAGATACGCAGTATTTT. Its translation: CASSGAGGTDTQYF. V and J are TRBV2 and TRBJ2-3, with D uncertain. CDR1 SNHLY and CDR2 FYNNEI come from the germline V gene. The CDR3 totals 14 residues. The V and J ends lost 4 bases and 1 base respectively, with 9 bases between them. Based on the CDR3 plus reference TRBV2 and TRBJ2-3, the full variable domain is EPEVTQTPSHQVTQMGQEVILRCVPISNHLYFYWYRQILGQKVEFLVSFYNNEISEKSEIFDDQFSVERPDGSNFTLKIRSTKLEDSAMYFCASSGAGGTDTQYFGPGTRLTVL.